The 27 T cell receptor beta chains below come from one sample, sequenced in a study of synovial regulatory T cells in juvenile arthritis. TCRdb keeps only in-frame clones here, not all; method: immunoSEQ multiplex PCR. This repertoire comprises just under 10,000 clones; its ten largest clones make up 0.9% to 1.3%. Sequences were obtained from Treg cells from blood. Subset noted: remaining (HLA-DR-negative) circulating blood Treg cells. The receptors come from a donor between 2 and 35 years old with juvenile idiopathic arthritis.

V and J are TRBV5-1 and TRBJ2-2; with no DNA, the TCRdb D assignment of TRBD2 cannot be verified. CDR1 and CDR2 (germline): SGHRS, YFSETQ. This CDR3 is 14 amino acids long. Only the protein sequence is given. CDR3 protein: CASSLDGGTGELFF.

This sequence joins TRBV20-1 and TRBJ1-1. From germline, CDR1 is DFQATT and CDR2 SNEGSKA (reference sequence). This CDR3 is built from 11 residues. No DNA is recorded. The CDR3 sequence is CSAILLAEAFF.

This chain joins TRBV6-1 and TRBJ1-1. The germline CDR1 and CDR2 sequences are MNHNS and SASEGT. This CDR3 has 12 residues. DNA is not on record. CDR3 amino acids: CASERGGTEAFF.

This rearrangement joins TRBV4-1 to TRBJ1-1. From germline, CDR1 is MGHRA and CDR2 YSYEKL. The CDR3 length is 13 residues. The DNA sequence is not available. The CDR3 sequence is CASRPGVNTEAFF.

This clone is called medium-sized based on its frequency. The V gene is TRBV5-4, the J gene TRBJ2-1. Germline V lookup: CDR1 SGHNT, CDR2 YYREEE (reference sequence). The CDR3 consists of 15 residues. No DNA has been recorded. This chain's CDR3 is CASSLGWIGTGEQFF.

The chain combines TRBV11-3 with TRBJ2-1; TCRdb returns TRBD2, unconfirmable since there is no DNA. CDR1 SGHNT and CDR2 YENEEA come from the germline V gene. The CDR3 is 16 residues long. The DNA is not on file. This CDR3 is CASSATSGNSYNEQFF.

The chain recombines TRBV19 with TRBJ1-5. The CDR3 contains 14 residues. No DNA has been recorded. Germline loops: CDR1 LNHDA, CDR2 SQIVND (reference sequence). This CDR3 is CASWRSNSNQPQHF.

By frequency, this clone is medium-sized. The gene calls are TRBV19 and TRBJ1-4. CDR3 size: 14 residues. No DNA has been recorded. Per germline, CDR1 LNHDA and CDR2 SQIVND (reference sequence). CDR3: CASSIRPTNEKLFF.

CDR3 protein: CASSLGLTSTDTQYF. This rearrangement joins TRBV5-6 to TRBJ2-3; with no DNA, the TCRdb D assignment of TRBD2 cannot be verified. The CDR3 sequence is 15 residues long. This entry has no DNA. Germline V lookup: CDR1 SGHDT, CDR2 YYEEEE.

The rearrangement joins TRBV19 to TRBJ2-1; TCRdb's D call of TRBD2 is untestable without DNA. Germline CDR1 LNHDA, CDR2 SQIVND (reference sequence). This CDR3 has 15 residues. No DNA sequence is on record. The CDR3 here is CASSIGGTAYNEQFF.

The chain is built from TRBV28 and TRBJ2-2. CDR1 is MDHEN and CDR2 is SYDVKM in the germline V gene. The CDR3 is 12 amino acids. No DNA has been recorded. CDR3 sequence reads: CAHRGGTGELFF.

The V call is TRBV28, the J call TRBJ2-2; TCRdb outputs TRBD2, but without DNA this stays unchecked. CDR3 size: 16 residues. The DNA sequence is not available. Germline V lookup: CDR1 MDHEN, CDR2 SYDVKM. CDR3 residues: CASSLRAGGLTGELFF.

The chain recombines TRBV2 with TRBJ1-1. This CDR3 is built from 15 residues. No DNA is listed. CDR1 is SNHLY, CDR2 FYNNEI, per germline. CDR3 sequence reads: CASIPRGVLNTEAFF.

The chain uses TRBV9 and TRBJ1-3. Per germline, CDR1 SGDLS and CDR2 YYNGEE. The CDR3 contains 14 residues. The DNA is unrecorded. This CDR3 is CASSAESSGNTIYF.

V gene TRBV10-3 combines with J gene TRBJ1-1. The V gene's germline CDR1 is ENHRY and CDR2 SYGVKD. The CDR3 loop spans 13 amino acids. No DNA sequence is on record. The CDR3 protein is CATTGTANTEAFF.

The V and J genes are TRBV6-1 and TRBJ1-2; TCRdb lists TRBD1, though no DNA is available to test this call. Germline CDR1 reads MNHNS; CDR2 reads SASEGT. The CDR3 runs to 15 residues. No DNA is listed. CDR3 protein: CASREPGQGFYGYTF.

The chain couples TRBV28 to TRBJ2-1; TCRdb picks TRBD2, but there is no DNA to check that call. Germline V gene lookup returns CDR1 MDHEN and CDR2 SYDVKM. CDR3 length: 17 amino acids. No DNA sequence is on record. The CDR3 loop is CASSFDTSGRTYNEQFF.

J is TRBJ1-2 and V is TRBV14; TCRdb reports TRBD1, a call that lacks DNA to check it against. This CDR3 spans 13 amino acids. The nucleotide record is missing. The germline CDR1 and CDR2 sequences are SGHDN and FVKESK. The CDR3 region is CASSQDRVWGYTF.

The CDR3 reads CASSLSATVNTEAFF. V usage is TRBV5-5 and J usage is TRBJ1-1; absent DNA, TCRdb's TRBD1 call cannot be checked. There are 15 residues in the CDR3. No DNA sequence was recorded. Per the germline V gene, CDR1 is SGHKS and CDR2 is YYEKEE (reference sequence). Full variable domain (missing parts from reference TRBV5-5 and TRBJ1-1): DAGVTQSPTHLIKTRGQQVTLRCSPISGHKSVSWYQQVLGQGPQFIFQYYEKEERGRGNFPDRFSARQFPNYSSELNVNALLLGDSALYLCASSLSATVNTEAFFGQGTRLTVV.

The rearrangement joins TRBV6-4 to TRBJ1-1; the D gene TCRdb calls, TRBD1, cannot be checked with no DNA. Germline CDR1 MRHNA, CDR2 SNTAGT. The CDR3 totals 13 residues. No coding sequence is recorded. The CDR3 reads CASSRTGNTEAFF.

This sequence joins TRBV28 and TRBJ1-4; TCRdb's assignment of TRBD1 cannot be checked, as there is no DNA. This CDR3 is built from 16 residues. The protein alone is recorded here. The germline V gene has CDR1 MDHEN and CDR2 SYDVKM. This CDR3 reads CASALYQQGAKEKLFF.

CDR3 sequence: CASSPPGGELFF. The rearrangement uses TRBV18 and TRBJ2-2. The CDR3 runs 12 residues. No DNA is listed. Germline CDR1 is KGHSH and CDR2 is LQKENI.

The rearrangement links TRBV19 to TRBJ1-5. Germline CDR1 is LNHDA and CDR2 is SQIVND (reference sequence). This CDR3 contains 15 residues. No DNA appears here. CDR3 loop: CASSFEGGAIQPQHF.

CDR3 residues: CASSRGTGVNGANVLTF. The genes are TRBV18 and TRBJ2-6; TCRdb proposes TRBD1, but this gene call is untestable without DNA. Germline CDR1 reads KGHSH; CDR2 reads LQKENI. CDR3 length: 17 amino acids. No DNA accompanies this entry.

The chain combines TRBV19 with TRBJ1-1; the TCRdb D gene call, TRBD1, has no DNA to confirm it. Germline assignment: CDR1 LNHDA and CDR2 SQIVND (reference sequence). The CDR3 sequence is 16 residues long. No DNA accompanies this entry. The CDR3 sequence is CASSIGSRARGGGAFF.

The chain uses TRBV30 and TRBJ2-7; there is no DNA to check the TCRdb D call of TRBD2. The CDR3 runs 15 residues. Only the protein is available. Germline loops: CDR1 GTSNPN, CDR2 SVGIG (reference sequence). The CDR3 sequence is CAWSGTSGSSYEQYF.

This chain uses TRBV18 with TRBJ1-2. The CDR3 is 14 amino acids. Only the protein is on record. Germline CDR1 and CDR2: KGHSH and LQKENI. CDR3 amino acids: CASSPGLAIYGYTF.